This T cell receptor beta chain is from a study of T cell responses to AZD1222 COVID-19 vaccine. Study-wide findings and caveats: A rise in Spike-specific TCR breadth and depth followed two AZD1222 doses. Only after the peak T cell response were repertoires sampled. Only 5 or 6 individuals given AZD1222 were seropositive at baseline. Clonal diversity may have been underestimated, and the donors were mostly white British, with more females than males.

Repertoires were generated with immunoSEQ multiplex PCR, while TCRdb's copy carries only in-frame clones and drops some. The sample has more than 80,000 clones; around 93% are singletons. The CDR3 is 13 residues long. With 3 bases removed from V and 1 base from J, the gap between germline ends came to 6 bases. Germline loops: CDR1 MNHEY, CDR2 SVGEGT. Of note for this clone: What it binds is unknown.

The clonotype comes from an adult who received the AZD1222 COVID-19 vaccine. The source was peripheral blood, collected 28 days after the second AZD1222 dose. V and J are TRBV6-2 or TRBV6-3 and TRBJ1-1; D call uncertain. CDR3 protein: CASSYGGNTEAFF. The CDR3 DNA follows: TGTGCCAGCAGTTATGGAGGGAACACTGAAGCTTTCTTT.